This entry is about one T cell receptor (beta chain). Its antigen remains unidentified. A single record per CDR3 protein comes from TCRdb applying MiXCR to the reads. Among a few hundred thousand distinct CDR3 sequences listed, roughly 43% were seen once. The sample is drawn from a study of T cell repertoires in cytomegalovirus infection. Study as a whole: Newly reported HLA-C-restricted and thoroughly characterized HLA-B-restricted CMV epitopes were employed.

The receptor was isolated from a human donor in good health (CMV status not recorded). Some clones in this sample may be carry-over from other donors' samples. The sample in question was cultured PBMCs, obtained from culture after CMV antigen stimulation.

This CDR3 reads CASGQRLAGGHEQYF. DNA of the CDR3: TGTGCCAGCGGACAACGACTAGCGGGAGGGCACGAGCAGTACTTC. This chain connects TRBV12-3 or TRBV12-4 to TRBJ2-7; 14 nucleotides align to TRBD2. J was trimmed by 5 bases and V by 8 bases; bases with no gene match: 8. The CDR3 extends over 15 amino acids.